Sequencing of this T cell receptor beta chain was carried out in a study of blood T cell repertoires in COVID-19. Across the whole study: COVID-19 samples collected from the United States, Italy and Spain covered acute and convalescent phases. PBMCs, B-cell-depleted T cells, or T cells were the source of the cDNA or gDNA that made up the material.

The germline V and J ends were trimmed by 3 bases and 4 bases, with 13 bases remaining between them. Germline CDR1 MNHEY, CDR2 SVGAGI. The CDR3 runs to 15 residues. Produced via immunoSEQ multiplex PCR; TCRdb's table is partial and in-frame only. The table lists 150,000 or so clones, roughly 78% of them singletons. One Seattle source followed patients from active infection through their disease course. This receptor was obtained from a woman aged 60-70 years with COVID-19, enrolled during active disease. The chain couples TRBV6-5 to TRBJ1-5, with D maybe TRBD1 (5 bases). Sequenced sample: peripheral blood. The CDR3 is CASSYYGGGNQPQHF. The DNA of the CDR3 is TGTGCCAGCAGTTATTATGGCGGGGGAAATCAGCCCCAGCATTTT.